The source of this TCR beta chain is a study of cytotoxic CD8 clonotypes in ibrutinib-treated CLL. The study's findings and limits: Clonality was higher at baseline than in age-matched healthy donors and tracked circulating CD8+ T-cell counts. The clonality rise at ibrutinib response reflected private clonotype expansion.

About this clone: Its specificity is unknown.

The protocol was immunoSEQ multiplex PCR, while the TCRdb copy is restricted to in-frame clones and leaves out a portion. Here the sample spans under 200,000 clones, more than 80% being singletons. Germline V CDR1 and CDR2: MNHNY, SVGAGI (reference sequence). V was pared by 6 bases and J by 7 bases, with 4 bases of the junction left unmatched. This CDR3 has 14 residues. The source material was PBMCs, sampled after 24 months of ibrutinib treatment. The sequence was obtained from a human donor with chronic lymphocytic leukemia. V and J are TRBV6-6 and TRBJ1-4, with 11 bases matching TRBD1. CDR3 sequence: CASSKDRGPEKLFF. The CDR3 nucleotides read TGTGCCAGCAGCAAGGACAGGGGGCCTGAAAAACTGTTTTTT.